Below, 26 T cell receptor beta chains from the same sample are listed, as sequenced in a study of blood T cell repertoires in COVID-19. Assay: immunoSEQ multiplex PCR; the TCRdb copy retains only in-frame clones and omits some. The sample lists roughly 170,000 clones, approximately 87% occurring once. The specimen sequenced was peripheral blood. The receptors stem from a woman aged 18-35 years who had recovered from COVID-19.

V is TRBV20-1 and J is TRBJ2-5, with 9 bases fitting TRBD2. Germline CDR1 reads DFQATT; CDR2 reads SNEGSKA (reference sequence). This CDR3 region has 15 residues. The J segment lost 4 bases and the V segment lost 3 bases, leaving 9 bases of the junction unmatched. CDR3 amino acids: CSASPAGGSRETQYF. CDR3 nucleotides: TGCAGTGCTAGTCCAGCGGGAGGATCCAGAGAGACCCAGTACTTC.

The rearrangement links TRBV7-6 to TRBJ1-4, with TRBD1 identical over 8 bases. Germline CDR1 and CDR2: SGHVS and FNYEAQ. The CDR3 contains 18 residues. With 3 bases clipped from V and 8 bases from J, the junction kept 17 bases outside the gene matches. The CDR3 DNA follows: TGTGCCAGCAGCTTCCACTTGGGGGGCACAGGGGGGAGAGAAAAACTGTTTTTT. Protein product: CASSFHLGGTGGREKLFF.

The rearrangement uses TRBV2 and TRBJ1-1; 7 bases are shared with TRBD1. The V gene's germline CDR1 is SNHLY and CDR2 FYNNEI. V lost 6 bases to trimming and J lost 5 bases; unmatched junction nucleotides: 6. The CDR3 totals 13 residues. The CDR3 spells CASSRQGSTEAFF. The CDR3 region has the DNA TGTGCCAGCAGCAGACAGGGAAGTACTGAAGCTTTCTTT.

Remarks on this clone: Other DNA sequences within the sample encode an identical CDR3. The chain combines TRBV19 with TRBJ1-3, with 7 bases aligning to TRBD1. The germline V gene encodes CDR1 LNHDA and CDR2 SQIVND (reference sequence). This CDR3 comprises 16 residues. Trimming took 5 bases from V and 0 from J; bases not matched to a gene: 7. The CDR3 loop reads CASSLKTGNSGNTIYF. CDR3 nucleotides: TGTGCCAGTAGTCTCAAGACAGGGAACTCTGGAAACACCATATATTTT.

The genes are TRBV12-3 or TRBV12-4 and TRBJ2-7; no clear D. The CDR3 is made up of 13 amino acids. With 6 bases removed from V and 3 bases from J, the gap between germline ends came to 12 bases. The CDR3 nucleotides read TGTGCCAGCAGCCCTCTAGGATTCTACGAGCAGTACTTC. This codes for CASSPLGFYEQYF.

The rearrangement joins TRBV29-1 to TRBJ2-7; 7 bases align to TRBD1. V lost 0 bases and J lost 0; bases outside the gene matches: 5. Per the germline V gene, CDR1 is SQVTM and CDR2 is ANQGSEA. This CDR3 is 15 amino acids long. CDR3 coding DNA: TGCAGCGTTGAAGATCCGGGGACAGACTCCTACGAGCAGTACTTC. The encoded protein is CSVEDPGTDSYEQYF.

The chain carries TRBV11-2 and TRBJ1-1; D remains unclear. V was cut by 4 bases and J by 1 base, with 22 bases left in between. The CDR3 is made up of 18 amino acids. The germline CDR1 and CDR2 sequences are SGHAT and FQNNGV. The CDR3 DNA reads as TGTGCCAGCAGCTCTAAATTTTTTGTATATCCCACGAACACTGAAGCTTTCTTT. This encodes CASSSKFFVYPTNTEAFF.

The chain is built from TRBV7-2 and TRBJ1-2, with D perhaps matching TRBD1 (6 bases). The CDR3 contains 17 residues. Germline CDR1 SGHTA, CDR2 FQGNSA. V lost 4 bases, J lost 6 bases, and 24 bases lay in between. CDR3 loop: CASSSPSLAGAVHGYTF. The CDR3 region has the DNA TGTGCCAGCAGCTCCCCCTCGTTGGCAGGGGCGGTCCATGGCTACACCTTC.

The chain's CDR3 is CASSDPGGAAETDTQYF. The CDR3 DNA is TGTGCCAGCAGTGACCCCGGCGGGGCCGCGGAAACAGATACGCAGTATTTT. The rearrangement joins TRBV2 to TRBJ2-3, with D possibly TRBD2 on 6 matching bases. CDR3 size: 17 residues. V was clipped by 3 bases and J by 3 bases, with 19 bases between them. Per the germline V gene, CDR1 is SNHLY and CDR2 is FYNNEI.

The chain is built from TRBV6-5 and TRBJ2-2; D is possibly TRBD2 (6 bases). The CDR3 totals 12 residues. Trimming pared 8 bases from V and 5 bases from J, leaving 9 bases between. The germline gives CDR1 MNHEY, CDR2 SVGAGI. The CDR3 loop is CASARGTGELFF. The CDR3 nucleotides read TGTGCCAGCGCTCGGGGGACCGGGGAGCTGTTTTTT.

Written as DNA, the CDR3 is TGTGCCAGCAGCCCCCTAGGCGGGGGGGCGTATGAGCAGTTCTTC. Amino acids: CASSPLGGGAYEQFF. The chain has TRBV3-1 (or the pseudogene TRBV3-2) and TRBJ2-1, with 9 bases matching TRBD2. The CDR3 runs to 15 residues. The germline gives CDR1 LGHDT, CDR2 YNNKEL (reference sequence). The ends lost 4 bases at V and 8 bases at J; junction bases unmatched: 9.

This clone occurred once. V and J are TRBV5-1 and TRBJ1-1; D ambiguous. The V gene's germline CDR1 is SGHRS and CDR2 YFSETQ. This CDR3 is built from 15 residues. V was trimmed by 4 bases and J by 0 bases, leaving 13 bases between them. CDR3 nucleotide sequence: TGCGCCAGCAGCCAAAACGGAGTTCTGAACACTGAAGCTTTCTTT. Translation gives CASSQNGVLNTEAFF.

The rearrangement joins TRBV24-1 to TRBJ2-7; D gene unclear. The germline V gene encodes CDR1 KGHDR and CDR2 SFDVKD. V lost 2 bases to trimming and J lost 3 bases, with 7 bases between them. This CDR3 contains 13 residues. Here the CDR3 reads CATSDYKNYEQYF. The CDR3 DNA reads TGTGCCACCAGTGATTATAAAAACTACGAGCAGTACTTC.

The rearrangement uses TRBV9 and TRBJ2-3; maybe TRBD2 (5 bases). CDR1 is SGDLS and CDR2 is YYNGEE in the germline V gene. Trimming cost V 4 bases and J 4 bases, with 13 bases left between them. The CDR3 is 14 amino acids. The CDR3 protein is CASSPRLRADTQYF. In DNA, the CDR3 is TGTGCCAGCAGCCCCCGACTGAGGGCAGATACGCAGTATTTT. Full variable domain (outside the CDR3, taken from reference TRBV9 and TRBJ2-3): DSGVTQTPKHLITATGQRVTLRCSPRSGDLSVYWYQQSLDQGLQFLIQYYNGEERAKGNILERFSAQQFPDLHSELNLSSLELGDSALYFCASSPRLRADTQYFGPGTRLTVL.

The chain joins TRBV7-2 to TRBJ1-6, with a tentative D call TRBD1 (5 bases). CDR3 length equals 13 residues. The V gene lost 1 base and the J gene lost 8 bases, with 6 bases spanning the gap. CDR1 and CDR2 from the germline V gene are SGHTA and FQGNSA. The chain's CDR3 is CASSLGGDSPLHF. The CDR3 DNA sequence: TGTGCCAGCAGCTTAGGGGGGGATTCACCCCTCCACTTT.

This clone was observed once. V and J are TRBV10-1 and TRBJ2-3; TRBD2 matches 8 bases. CDR1 and CDR2 from the germline V gene are WNHNN and SYGVQD (reference sequence). Trimming cost V 4 bases and J 7 bases; bases outside gene matches: 7. This CDR3 is built from 14 residues. The CDR3 reads CASSGLAGINTQYF. The DNA for the CDR3 is TGCGCCAGCAGTGGCCTAGCGGGTATAAATACGCAGTATTTT.

The V and J genes are TRBV19 and TRBJ2-3; tentatively, D is TRBD1 (5 bases). Germline V gene lookup returns CDR1 LNHDA and CDR2 SQIVND (reference sequence). The CDR3 is made up of 16 amino acids. The V and J ends lost 1 base and 4 bases respectively, with 15 bases between them. Written as DNA, the CDR3 is TGTGCCAGTAGTATAGGTAGGGGTATCGGAGCAGATACGCAGTATTTT. It codes for CASSIGRGIGADTQYF.

The chain employs TRBV6-2 or TRBV6-3 and TRBJ2-1, with D possibly TRBD2 on 6 matching bases. V was trimmed by 5 bases and J by 8 bases, leaving 13 bases between them. Germline CDR1 is MNHEY and CDR2 is SVGEGT. The CDR3 has 13 amino acids. The CDR3, as DNA: TGTGCCAGCAGTCGACACTCGGGGGATGAGCAGTTCTTC. This encodes CASSRHSGDEQFF.

This chain joins TRBV7-2 and TRBJ1-2, with 9 bases lining up with TRBD1. The CDR3 is 15 amino acids. The V segment lost 5 bases and the J segment 2 bases; nucleotides outside the gene matches: 6. Germline V gives CDR1 SGHTA, CDR2 FQGNSA. CDR3 region: CASSPTGGANYGYTF. As DNA, the CDR3 is TGTGCCAGCAGCCCCACAGGGGGCGCGAACTATGGCTACACCTTC.

The chain employs TRBV5-3 and TRBJ1-5; 11 nucleotides agree with TRBD1. TRBV5-3 is assigned to the ORF class and has an uncertain function. This CDR3 is 17 amino acids long. V was pared by 2 bases and J by 0 bases, with 4 bases of the junction left unmatched. The CDR3 region is CARSFRDRGNSNQPQHF. For the CDR3, the DNA is TGTGCCAGAAGCTTCCGGGACAGGGGGAATAGCAATCAGCCCCAGCATTTT.

This sequence joins TRBV14 and TRBJ2-1; TRBD1 might be the D (8 bases). V was clipped by 0 bases and J by 8 bases, with 20 bases between them. The CDR3 covers 17 residues. Per germline, CDR1 SGHDN and CDR2 FVKESK. Written as DNA, the CDR3 is TGTGCCAGCAGCCAAGAAAGGGGGGGCAGGGGGCGAGATGAGCAGTTCTTC. Protein: CASSQERGGRGRDEQFF.

This chain uses TRBV5-1 with TRBJ2-2; D unclear. Germline V gene data show CDR1 as SGHRS and CDR2 as YFSETQ. The V gene lost 0 bases and the J gene lost 1 base, with 7 bases spanning the gap. The CDR3 covers 15 residues. CDR3 coding DNA: TGCGCCAGCAGCTTGGGTAGCTGGAACACCGGGGAGCTGTTTTTT. It codes for CASSLGSWNTGELFF.

This chain links TRBV15 with TRBJ2-1, with a tentative D call TRBD1 (6 bases). CDR3 length: 15 amino acids. Germline values: CDR1 LNHNV, CDR2 YYDKDF (reference sequence). V lost 0 bases and J 3 bases, leaving 9 bases between the germline ends. CDR3: CATSRDRGGYNEQFF. The CDR3 bases are TGTGCCACCAGCAGAGATCGAGGGGGCTACAATGAGCAGTTCTTC.

The chain combines TRBV30 with TRBJ2-3, with TRBD2 matching over 13 bases. The CDR3 length is 13 residues. Germline-derived CDR1 and CDR2 are GTSNPN and SVGIG (reference sequence). The V gene end was trimmed by 8 bases and the J gene end by 6 bases; junction bases not matched to a gene: 5. In nucleotides, the CDR3 is TGTGCCAGAACTAGCGGGAGGGCCGATACGCAGTATTTT. Protein: CARTSGRADTQYF.

The CDR3 region has the DNA TGTGCCACCGGACAGGCCACAGATACGCAGTATTTT. Residues: CATGQATDTQYF. The chain employs TRBV10-3 and TRBJ2-3, with 7 bases matching TRBD1. The CDR3 length is 12 residues. In germline, CDR1 is ENHRY, CDR2 SYGVKD. V was pared by 10 bases and J by 2 bases, with 3 bases of the junction left unmatched.

The V and J genes are TRBV28 and TRBJ1-5, with 7 bases lining up with TRBD1. Germline trimming cut 7 bases from V and 6 bases from J; bases unmatched to any gene: 15. Germline assignment: CDR1 MDHEN and CDR2 SYDVKM. CDR3 length: 16 residues. CDR3 in DNA: TGTGCCAGCAAATCCCAGAGCCCAGGGGGAGGTCAGCCCCAGCATTTT. It codes for CASKSQSPGGGQPQHF. Together with reference TRBV28 and TRBJ1-5, the CDR3 gives the full variable domain: DVKVTQSSRYLVKRTGEKVFLECVQDMDHENMFWYRQDPGLGLRLIYFSYDVKMKEKGDIPEGYSVSREKKERFSLILESASTNQTSMYLCASKSQSPGGGQPQHFGDGTRLSIL.